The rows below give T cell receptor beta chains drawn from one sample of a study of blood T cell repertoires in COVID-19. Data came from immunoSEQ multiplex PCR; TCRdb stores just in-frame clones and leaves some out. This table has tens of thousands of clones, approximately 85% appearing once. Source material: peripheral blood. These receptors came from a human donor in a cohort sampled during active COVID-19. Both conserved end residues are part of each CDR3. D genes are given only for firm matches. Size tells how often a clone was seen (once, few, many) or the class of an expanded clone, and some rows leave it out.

CASRLARGGLYEQYF	TGTGCAAGTCGCTTAGCCCGGGGGGGGCTCTACGAGCAGTACTTC	-	-	TRBJ2-7	TRBV12-2
CATNPLGISSYEQYF	TGTGCCACCAATCCACTAGGGATTAGCTCCTACGAGCAGTACTTC	-	-	TRBJ2-7	TRBV15
CAWRGRSSYNEQFF	TGTGCCTGGAGGGGGAGGAGCTCCTACAATGAGCAGTTCTTC	-	-	TRBJ2-1	TRBV30
CASSPEGQGTGPF	TGCGCCAGCAGCCCCGAGGGACAGGGGACGGGACCTTTC	few	TRBD1	TRBJ2-7	TRBV5-1
CASSVDSPGDTQYF	TGTGCCAGCAGCGTAGATTCACCCGGGGATACGCAGTATTTT	-	-	TRBJ2-3	TRBV9
CASSLALETDTQYF	TGCGCCAGCAGCTTGGCACTAGAAACAGATACGCAGTATTTT	-	-	TRBJ2-3	TRBV5-1
CASSFTQGLADTQYF	TGTGCCAGCAGTTTTACGCAGGGTTTGGCTGATACGCAGTATTTT	few	-	TRBJ2-3	TRBV27
CASSLGAVEQFF	TGTGCCAGCAGCTTAGGAGCGGTGGAGCAGTTCTTC	-	-	TRBJ2-1	TRBV11-1
CASRQVRNTEAFF	TGTGCCAGCAGACAGGTCAGGAACACTGAAGCTTTCTTT	-	-	TRBJ1-1	TRBV7-2
CASRRVGRTEAFF	TGTGCCAGCAGGAGGGTAGGTCGAACTGAAGCTTTCTTT	-	-	TRBJ1-1	TRBV2
CASSLTGRGNYGYTF	TGCGCCAGCAGCTTGACTGGGCGGGGAAACTATGGCTACACCTTC	once	-	TRBJ1-2	TRBV5-1
CASSGQSPSSYNEQFF	TGTGCCAGCAGTGGACAGAGTCCTAGCTCCTACAATGAGCAGTTCTTC	-	-	TRBJ2-1	TRBV6-1
CASRQGGGSGYSPLHF	TGTGCCAGCAGACAAGGCGGGGGCTCTGGGTATTCACCCCTCCACTTT	-	-	TRBJ1-6	TRBV28
CASIPWAISPSKETQYF	TGTGCCAGCATCCCTTGGGCTATCTCCCCCTCCAAAGAGACCCAGTACTTC	-	-	TRBJ2-5	TRBV7-8
CASSRGQMETQYF	TGTGCCAGCAGCCGGGGACAGATGGAGACCCAGTACTTC	-	TRBD1	TRBJ2-5	TRBV7-3
CASSWGGRSPATNEKLFF	TGTGCCAGCAGCTGGGGTGGGAGGAGCCCTGCAACTAATGAAAAACTGTTTTTT	-	-	TRBJ1-4	TRBV7-9
CASSSSVGGPYNEQFF	TGCGCCAGCAGCTCCTCCGTTGGTGGCCCTTACAATGAGCAGTTCTTC	-	-	TRBJ2-1	TRBV5-1
CASSPGTGHSTDTQYF	TGCGCCAGCAGCCCGGGGACAGGCCATTCCACAGATACGCAGTATTTT	-	TRBD1	TRBJ2-3	TRBV5-1
CASSRLGSPLHF	TGCGCCAGCAGCCGGCTAGGTTCACCCCTCCACTTT	-	-	TRBJ1-6	TRBV4-3
CASSENPRGDTQYF	TGCGCCAGCAGTGAGAACCCCAGGGGGGATACGCAGTATTTT	-	TRBD1	TRBJ2-3	TRBV10-1
CASRVTTTGKMGYTF	TGTGCCAGTAGGGTCACAACGACAGGGAAGATGGGCTACACCTTC	-	TRBD1	TRBJ1-2	TRBV19
CASSLRQYNSPLHF	TGTGCCAGCAGCTTACGACAATATAATTCACCCCTCCACTTT	once	-	TRBJ1-6	TRBV7-3
CASSFPGGIGETQYF	TGCGCCAGCAGCTTCCCCGGGGGGATTGGAGAGACCCAGTACTTC	few	TRBD2	TRBJ2-5	TRBV5-1
CASSQRNNSPLHF	TGTGCCAGCAGCCAACGTAATAATTCACCCCTCCACTTT	-	-	TRBJ1-6	TRBV3-1/TRBV3-2